This paragraph reports one TCR beta chain. The antigen remains undetermined. This entry is derived from a study of OX40 agonist ivuxolimab in advanced cancers. Across the whole study: Hepatocellular carcinoma, melanoma, renal cell or head and neck cancer occurred in dose-escalation patients. Three dose-escalation patients had partial responses: one with hepatocellular carcinoma and two with cutaneous melanoma.

Produced via immunoSEQ multiplex PCR; TCRdb's table is partial and in-frame only. The sample carries under 85,000 clones, about four fifths recorded once. Notes on the study in general: Compared with others, partial responders at 0.1-3.0 mg/kg displayed clonal expansion among the lowest. There were, on average, more expanded clones in CD8+ T cells than in CD4+.

The receptor comes from an adult with an advanced solid tumor such as melanoma, head and neck, liver or kidney cancer. Sequenced here: CD4+ or CD8+ T cells sorted from blood, sampled in a trial of the OX40 agonist ivuxolimab.

Here the CDR3 reads CAIRGQGAWTEAFF. In DNA form, the CDR3 reads TGTGCCATCAGGGGACAGGGGGCCTGGACTGAAGCTTTCTTT. The chain employs TRBV10-3 and TRBJ1-1; TRBD1 matches at 12 bases. The V gene's germline CDR1 is ENHRY and CDR2 SYGVKD. V trimming: 6 bases; J trimming: 5 bases; junction bases outside the gene matches: 4. The CDR3 totals 14 residues.